One TCR beta chain is described in this entry. The sample comes from a study of T cell changes during pregnancy in multiple sclerosis. Germline V gives CDR1 MNHEY, CDR2 SVGAGI. Trimming pared 4 bases from V and 2 bases from J, leaving 12 bases between. The CDR3 is 15 amino acids. TCRdb's copy holds only in-frame clones and misses some; the assay was immunoSEQ multiplex PCR. The sample has about 69,000 clones, roughly 93% seen once. This receptor was obtained from a female donor with multiple sclerosis, enrolled in a pregnancy study. This sequence joins TRBV6-5 and TRBJ1-5; the D is unclear. Sequences were derived from peripheral blood, sampled in the third trimester of pregnancy. In DNA, the CDR3 is TGTGCCAGCAGTTTGTTCGGGGATGGCAATCAGCCCCAGCATTTT. It specifies CASSLFGDGNQPQHF.